This T cell receptor (beta chain) was sequenced in a study of shared clonotypes between healthy human individuals. Study-level results: Among several donors, approximately 5% of naive CD4 clonotypes were found in common.

The V gene lost 6 bases and the J gene lost 4 bases, with 10 bases spanning the gap. CDR1 is SGHNT and CDR2 is YYREEE in the germline V gene (reference sequence). CDR3 length: 12 amino acids. In this sample, this clone turned up a few times. Its target is not known. Genomic DNA of every subset was divided equally among multiple immunoSEQ plates. The data were produced by immunoSEQ multiplex PCR, yet TCRdb's version contains in-frame clones alone and is incomplete. The sample lists a few million clones, nearly 97% occurring once. The V gene is TRBV5-4, the J gene TRBJ1-2; D is unresolved. Sequencing was carried out using naive CD4+ T cells sorted from blood. The subset here: CD45RA+ positively selected. The clonotype comes from a man between 18 and 35 years old in good health. The CDR3 region has the DNA TGTGCCAGCACCGGAGAGGTCTATGGCTACACCTTC. The encoded protein is CASTGEVYGYTF.